The entry below describes one TCR beta chain. The antigen remains undetermined. The same CDR3 is also encoded by other DNA sequences in this sample. It was CD45RO-negative cells, positively selected for CCR7, that made up naive CD8 cells, with terminally differentiated effector memory CD45RA+ cells excluded. These data originate in a study of shared clonotypes between healthy human individuals. Notes on the study in general: It was observed that 5% to 6% of naive CD4 clonotypes were shared across a handful of donors.

Over several immunoSEQ plates, each subset's genomic DNA was distributed in even portions. The data were produced by immunoSEQ multiplex PCR, yet TCRdb's version contains in-frame clones alone and is incomplete. This table has roughly 2,000,000 clones, just over 90% appearing once. This TCR was sampled from a man younger than 30 in good health. Some clones in this sample may be carry-over from other donors' samples. The material sequenced was naive CD8+ T cells from PBMCs.

This CDR3 reads CASSLSPYEQYF. CDR3 nucleotide sequence: TGTGCCAGCAGCTTATCCCCCTACGAGCAGTACTTC. The rearrangement links TRBV11-2 to TRBJ2-7; D is unresolved. There are 12 residues in the CDR3. V was cut by 2 bases and J by 2 bases, with 4 bases left in between. The V gene's germline CDR1 is SGHAT and CDR2 FQNNGV.